This T cell receptor beta chain is drawn from a study of shared clonotypes between healthy human individuals. Study outcomes and limitations: Sequencing depth was expected to influence donor clonotype sharing. Clonotypes shared by all four donors outscored non-shared clonotypes in generation probability.

CDR1 and CDR2 (germline): LGHNA, YSLEER. The CDR3 length is 16 residues. Trimming took off 4 bases at V and 0 bases at J, with 13 bases between the two ends. Deep level was the assay's run setting. Sorted-subset replicate PCR reactions were performed with approximately 190 ng DNA, corresponding to roughly 29,000 T cell genomes. Sequenced by immunoSEQ multiplex PCR; TCRdb stores in-frame clones only, minus some. Altogether about 2.4 million clones are present, 80% to 95% being singletons, with the ten largest covering 0.36%. For this clone: The antigen is undetermined.

V gene TRBV4-3 combines with J gene TRBJ2-1; tentatively, D is TRBD2 (5 bases). The sequenced sample was naive CD4+ T cells from PBMCs. Documented subset: CD45RA+ positively selected. The sequence was obtained from a man aged 18 to 35 in good health. Some clones in this sample may be carry-over from other donors' samples. The CDR3 nucleotides read TGCGCCAGCAGCCGAAGCGGAGCCCTCTCCTACAATGAGCAGTTCTTC. This codes for CASSRSGALSYNEQFF.